This TCR beta chain was captured by sequencing in a study of cytomegalovirus exposure and HLA in healthy donors. Study-level results: Prior analysis indicated that the majority of TCR beta V segments exhibited productivity approximately 90% or approximately 30% of the time. A later analysis reportedly identified an Asian-associated ancestry cluster as carrying fewer N-insertions than the roughly 670-donor mean.

As regards this clone: The antigen remains undetermined.

Healthy bone marrow donors formed the donor group. The CDR3 runs to 14 residues. Germline V gene sequence: CDR1 MNHNY, CDR2 SVGAGI (reference sequence). V gave up 4 bases and J gave up 8 bases; unmatched junction bases: 6. PCR was performed using 60 Vbeta and 13 Jbeta primers. The assay was immunoSEQ multiplex PCR, and TCRdb's table has in-frame clones only and misses some. Recorded for this sample: over 55,000 clones. The rearrangement links TRBV6-6 to TRBJ1-4; TRBD1 agrees at 8 bases. This TCR came from a male donor in good health and CMV-seronegative. Input material: PBMCs. The CDR3 DNA is TGTGCCAGCAGTTCCCCGGACAGGGACGAAAAACTGTTTTTT. Its translation is CASSSPDRDEKLFF.